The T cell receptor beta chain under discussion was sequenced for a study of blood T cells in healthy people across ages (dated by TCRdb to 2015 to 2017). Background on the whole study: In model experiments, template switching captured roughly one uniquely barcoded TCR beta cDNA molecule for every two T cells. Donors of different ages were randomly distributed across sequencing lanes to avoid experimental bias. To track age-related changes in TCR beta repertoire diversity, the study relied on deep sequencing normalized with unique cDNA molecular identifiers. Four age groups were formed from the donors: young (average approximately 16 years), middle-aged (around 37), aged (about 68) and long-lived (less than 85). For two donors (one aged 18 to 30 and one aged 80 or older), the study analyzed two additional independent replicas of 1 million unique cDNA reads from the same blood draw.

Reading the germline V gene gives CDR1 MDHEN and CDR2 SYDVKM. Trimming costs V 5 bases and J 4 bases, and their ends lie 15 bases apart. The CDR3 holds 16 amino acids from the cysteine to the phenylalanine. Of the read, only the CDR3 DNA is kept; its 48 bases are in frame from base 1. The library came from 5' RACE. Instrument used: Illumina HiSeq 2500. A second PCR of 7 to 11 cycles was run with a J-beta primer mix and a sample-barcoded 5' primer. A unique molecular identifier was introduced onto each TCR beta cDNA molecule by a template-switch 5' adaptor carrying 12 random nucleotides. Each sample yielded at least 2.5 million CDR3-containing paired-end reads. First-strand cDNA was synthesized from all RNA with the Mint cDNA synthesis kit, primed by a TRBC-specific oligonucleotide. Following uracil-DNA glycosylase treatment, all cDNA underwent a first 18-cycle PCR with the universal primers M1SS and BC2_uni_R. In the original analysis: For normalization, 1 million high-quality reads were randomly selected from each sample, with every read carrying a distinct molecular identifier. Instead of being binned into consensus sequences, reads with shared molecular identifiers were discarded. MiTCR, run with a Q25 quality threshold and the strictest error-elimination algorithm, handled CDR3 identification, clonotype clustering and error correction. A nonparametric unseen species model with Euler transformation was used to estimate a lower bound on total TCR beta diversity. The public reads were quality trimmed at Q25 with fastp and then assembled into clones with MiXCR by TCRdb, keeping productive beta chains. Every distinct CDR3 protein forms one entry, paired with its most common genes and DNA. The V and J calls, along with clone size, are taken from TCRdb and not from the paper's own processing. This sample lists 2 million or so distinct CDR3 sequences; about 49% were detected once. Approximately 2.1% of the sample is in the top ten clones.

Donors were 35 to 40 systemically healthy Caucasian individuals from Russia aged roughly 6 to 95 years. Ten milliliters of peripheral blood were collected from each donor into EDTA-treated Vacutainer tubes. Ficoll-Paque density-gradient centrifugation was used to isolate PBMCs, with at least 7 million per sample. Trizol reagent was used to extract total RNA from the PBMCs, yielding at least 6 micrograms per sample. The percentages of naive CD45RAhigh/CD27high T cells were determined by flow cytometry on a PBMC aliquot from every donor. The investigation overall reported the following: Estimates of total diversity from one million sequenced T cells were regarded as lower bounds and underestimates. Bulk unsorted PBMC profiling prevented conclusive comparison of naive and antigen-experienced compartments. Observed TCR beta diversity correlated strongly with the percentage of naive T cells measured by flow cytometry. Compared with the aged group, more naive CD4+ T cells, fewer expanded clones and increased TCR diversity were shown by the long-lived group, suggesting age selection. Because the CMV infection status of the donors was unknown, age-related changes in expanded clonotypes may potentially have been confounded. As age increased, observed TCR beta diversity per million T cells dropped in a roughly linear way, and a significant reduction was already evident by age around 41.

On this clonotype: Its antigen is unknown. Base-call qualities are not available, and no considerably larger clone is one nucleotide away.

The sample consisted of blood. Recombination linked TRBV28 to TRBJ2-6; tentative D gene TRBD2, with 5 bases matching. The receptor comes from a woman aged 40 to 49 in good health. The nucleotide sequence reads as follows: TGTGCCAGCAGTCACCCAATCCCGGGAGGGGCCAACGTCCTGACTTTC. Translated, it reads CASSHPIPGGANVLTF. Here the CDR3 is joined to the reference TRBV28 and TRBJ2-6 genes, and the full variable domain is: DVKVTQSSRYLVKRTGEKVFLECVQDMDHENMFWYRQDPGLGLRLIYFSYDVKMKEKGDIPEGYSVSREKKERFSLILESASTNQTSMYLCASSHPIPGGANVLTFGAGSRLTVL.